The subject of this entry is one T cell receptor (beta chain). Antigen specificity is unknown. Since a much larger clone is just one base distant, this may be a read error. The CDR3 has 14 amino acids. V shed 3 bases and J shed 0 bases, with 3 bases lying between them. Germline loops: CDR1 SNHLY, CDR2 FYNNEI. This entry is derived from a study of blood T cells in healthy people across ages. The donors, healthy Caucasians from Russia, were aged about 6 to 100. A second PCR, run for about 7 to 11 cycles, used a sample-barcoded 5' primer plus a J-beta primer mix. The template-switch adaptor was a 5' adaptor with 12 random nucleotides. It tagged each cDNA molecule. From the 5' RACE reads, TCRdb called clonotypes with MiXCR, one entry per CDR3 protein. The data contain about 680,000 distinct CDR3 sequences, 49% of them singletons. Study-level points and caveats: What prevented conclusive comparison of naive and antigen-experienced cells was that PBMCs were unsorted. Long-lived donors had more naive CD4+ cells and higher diversity than aged donors.

The TCR was taken from a woman in her sixties in good health. The V call is TRBV2, the J call TRBJ2-6; D not resolved. What was sequenced was blood. CDR3 loop: CASSEDSGANVLTF. The CDR3 DNA reads as TGTGCCAGCAGTGAGGACTCTGGGGCCAACGTCCTGACTTTC.